The 5 T cell receptor beta chains below come from one sample, sequenced in a study of T cell responses to AZD1222 COVID-19 vaccine. The assay was immunoSEQ multiplex PCR, and TCRdb's table has in-frame clones only and misses some. The table shows some 130,000 clones, with about nine tenths occurring only once. The sample here was peripheral blood, taken on day 0 of AZD1222 vaccination. Receptor source: an adult in good health.

The chain carries TRBV9 and TRBJ1-1; weak D call: TRBD1 (6 bases). CDR1 is SGDLS, CDR2 YYNGEE, per germline. The CDR3 is 12 residues long. V shed 4 bases and J shed 11 bases, with 15 bases lying between them. The CDR3 sequence: CASSPSGGAAFF. CDR3 nucleotide sequence: TGTGCCAGCAGCCCGAGCGGGGGCGCGGCTTTCTTT.

The genes are TRBV19 and TRBJ1-6; the D is unclear. The V end lost 5 bases, the J end lost 0 bases, and 5 bases lay between the germline ends. Germline CDR1 is LNHDA and CDR2 is SQIVND (reference sequence). The CDR3 is made up of 14 amino acids. CDR3 protein: CASSVDSYNSPLHF. Here the CDR3 DNA reads TGTGCCAGTAGTGTGGACTCCTATAATTCACCCCTCCACTTT.

The chain combines TRBV6-5 with TRBJ1-2, with TRBD1 matching over 8 bases. The V gene's germline CDR1 is MNHEY and CDR2 SVGAGI. V lost 4 bases, J lost 6 bases, and 10 bases stayed unmatched. CDR3 length: 15 amino acids. CDR3 DNA sequence: TGTGCCAGCAGTTTCACGGACAGGGTCGAAAATGGCTACACCTTC. It codes for CASSFTDRVENGYTF.

The table lists this clone with a count of one. The rearrangement joins TRBV2 to TRBJ2-5; TRBD2 matches 12 bases. Trimming removed 7 bases from V and 10 bases from J; junction bases left unmatched: 4. Germline CDR1 reads SNHLY; CDR2 reads FYNNEI. The CDR3 spans 12 residues. DNA for the CDR3: TGTGCCAGCACACGGACTAGCGGGGACCAGTACTTC. Its translation: CASTRTSGDQYF. Full variable domain (rest looked up from reference TRBV2 and TRBJ2-5): EPEVTQTPSHQVTQMGQEVILRCVPISNHLYFYWYRQILGQKVEFLVSFYNNEISEKSEIFDDQFSVERPDGSNFTLKIRSTKLEDSAMYFCASTRTSGDQYFGPGTRLLVL.

The V gene is TRBV6-6, the J gene TRBJ1-5; unclear D gene. The CDR3 totals 12 residues. The V end was cut by 4 bases, the J end by 1 base, with 2 bases between. Germline V gene sequence: CDR1 MNHNY, CDR2 SVGAGI (reference sequence). The CDR3: CASSFSNQPQHF. The CDR3 coding sequence is TGTGCCAGCAGTTTCAGCAATCAGCCCCAGCATTTT.